Presented here are 30 T cell receptor beta chains from one specimen sequenced in a study of CXCR3-negative and CXCR3-positive naive CD8 T cells. Libraries of TRB cDNA were made by 5' RACE and carried UMIs. Following a re-call of the 5' RACE reads, TCRdb has one entry per CDR3 protein and lacks DNA. This repertoire includes 70,000 to 95,000 distinct CDR3 sequences. The sequenced sample consisted of naive CXCR3- CD8+ T cells from blood. As for subset: CD45RO-CCR7+CD27+CD95- naive CD8+ T cells lacking CXCR3 (TNR3-). The receptor set was obtained from a human donor in good health. Some clones in this sample may be carry-over from other donors' samples.

The rearrangement joins TRBV7-9 to TRBJ2-7; the TRBD1 assignment by TCRdb is unverifiable without DNA. The V gene's germline CDR1 is SEHNR and CDR2 FQNEAQ (reference sequence). The CDR3 has 15 residues. CDR3 loop: CASSPLLQAGYEQYF.

This chain joins TRBV15 and TRBJ2-7; with no DNA, the TCRdb D assignment of TRBD2 cannot be verified. The CDR3 totals 13 residues. The germline V gene has CDR1 LNHNV and CDR2 YYDKDF (reference sequence). The CDR3 here is CATGGQRSYEQYF.

CDR3 residues: CASNPPWAYEQYF. The chain combines TRBV28 with TRBJ2-7; TCRdb lists TRBD1, though no DNA is available to test this call. The CDR3 has 13 amino acids. Germline lookup yields CDR1 MDHEN and CDR2 SYDVKM.

The chain is built from TRBV14 and TRBJ1-6; lacking DNA, the TRBD1 call made by TCRdb goes unchecked. Looked up from germline, CDR1 is SGHDN and CDR2 is FVKESK. The CDR3 has 16 residues. This CDR3 is CASSATGYSYNSPLHF.

The chain couples TRBV7-9 to TRBJ1-1. CDR3 length: 15 amino acids. Germline CDR1 SEHNR, CDR2 FQNEAQ (reference sequence). CDR3 loop: CASSLAWRINTEAFF.

CDR3 sequence: CASSSGSGEQYF. V usage is TRBV12-3 or TRBV12-4 and J usage is TRBJ2-7; as DNA is missing, the TRBD1 call by TCRdb cannot be tested. The CDR3 contains 12 residues.

This chain joins TRBV2 and TRBJ2-5. Germline loops: CDR1 SNHLY, CDR2 FYNNEI. There are 12 residues in the CDR3. CDR3 sequence reads: CASSLGSLPKYF. The entire variable domain, with the rest obtained from reference TRBV2 and TRBJ2-5, is as follows: EPEVTQTPSHQVTQMGQEVILRCVPISNHLYFYWYRQILGQKVEFLVSFYNNEISEKSEIFDDQFSVERPDGSNFTLKIRSTKLEDSAMYFCASSLGSLPKYFGPGTRLLVL.

The rearrangement links TRBV3-1 to TRBJ2-5; TCRdb reports TRBD1, a call that lacks DNA to check it against. The CDR3 has 16 residues. In germline, CDR1 is LGHDT, CDR2 YNNKEL (reference sequence). CDR3 sequence reads: CASSQGARGLQETQYF.

The chain recombines TRBV6-5 with TRBJ2-7; the D call from TCRdb, TRBD1, cannot be confirmed without DNA. Germline lookup yields CDR1 MNHEY and CDR2 SVGAGI. This CDR3 is built from 17 residues. CDR3 protein: CASRVRGLRLTVHEQYF.

The chain joins TRBV28 to TRBJ2-7; TCRdb's D call, TRBD1, is unchecked because there is no DNA. This CDR3 is 13 amino acids long. Per germline, CDR1 MDHEN and CDR2 SYDVKM. The CDR3 protein is CASRGRTENEQYF. The whole variable domain, remainder taken from reference TRBV28 and TRBJ2-7, is DVKVTQSSRYLVKRTGEKVFLECVQDMDHENMFWYRQDPGLGLRLIYFSYDVKMKEKGDIPEGYSVSREKKERFSLILESASTNQTSMYLCASRGRTENEQYFGPGTRLTVT.

The V and J genes are TRBV2 and TRBJ2-7; the TCRdb call, TRBD1, lacks DNA for checking. This CDR3 has 12 residues. Germline CDR1 is SNHLY and CDR2 is FYNNEI. This CDR3 reads CASTPGVYEQYF. The whole variable domain, filled in from reference TRBV2 and TRBJ2-7, reads EPEVTQTPSHQVTQMGQEVILRCVPISNHLYFYWYRQILGQKVEFLVSFYNNEISEKSEIFDDQFSVERPDGSNFTLKIRSTKLEDSAMYFCASTPGVYEQYFGPGTRLTVT.

The chain is built from TRBV4-3 and TRBJ2-7; TCRdb's D call of TRBD2 is untestable without DNA. Germline V lookup: CDR1 LGHNA, CDR2 YSLEER. The CDR3 covers 16 residues. The chain's CDR3 is CASSQDKASGSYEQYF.

This rearrangement joins TRBV29-1 to TRBJ1-1. CDR3 size: 13 residues. Germline CDR1 reads SQVTM; CDR2 reads ANQGSEA. The CDR3 loop reads CSVGTVMNTEAFF. The full variable domain, in which reference TRBV29-1 and TRBJ1-1 provide the parts outside the CDR3, is SAVISQKPSRDICQRGTSLTIQCQVDSQVTMMFWYRQQPGQSLTLIATANQGSEATYESGFVIDKFPISRPNLTFSTLTVSNMSPEDSSIYLCSVGTVMNTEAFFGQGTRLTVV.

The chain joins TRBV29-1 to TRBJ1-1. Looked up from germline, CDR1 is SQVTM and CDR2 is ANQGSEA. CDR3 length: 11 residues. CDR3 in amino acids: CSVVVNTEAFF.

The chain joins TRBV7-6 to TRBJ2-1. This CDR3 comprises 14 residues. Germline V gives CDR1 SGHVS, CDR2 FNYEAQ. This CDR3 reads CASSLLVRGNEQFF.

The rearrangement links TRBV12-3 or TRBV12-4 to TRBJ1-1. The CDR3 length is 13 residues. The CDR3: CASSSGVGTEAFF.

The chain is built from TRBV12-5 and TRBJ2-7; TCRdb gives TRBD1 as the D gene, but with no DNA this cannot be confirmed. Germline assignment: CDR1 LGHNT and CDR2 FRNRAP. This CDR3 contains 12 residues. CDR3 loop: CATQGVSGEQYF.

The rearrangement uses TRBV11-2 and TRBJ2-7. The CDR3 runs to 14 residues. Germline V gene sequence: CDR1 SGHAT, CDR2 FQNNGV. CDR3 region: CASSSAQLGWEQYF.

This chain joins TRBV6-2 or TRBV6-3 and TRBJ2-7. The CDR3 sequence is 11 residues long. Germline V gene lookup returns CDR1 MNHEY and CDR2 SVGEGT. The CDR3 sequence: CASTTTDEQYF.

The chain couples TRBV29-1 to TRBJ2-5; there is no DNA to check the TCRdb D call of TRBD1. The length of the CDR3 is 15 residues. Germline values: CDR1 SQVTM, CDR2 ANQGSEA. The CDR3 loop reads CSVEDLYGGEETQYF.

This chain connects TRBV10-1 to TRBJ2-1; TCRdb's D gene call, TRBD2, goes unchecked for lack of DNA. The CDR3 is 14 amino acids. Germline loops: CDR1 WNHNN, CDR2 SYGVQD (reference sequence). CDR3 protein: CASSETAGFNEQFF.

The chain recombines TRBV6-5 with TRBJ2-2. CDR1 is MNHEY, CDR2 SVGAGI, per germline. The CDR3 extends over 14 amino acids. The CDR3 reads CASSPQWGTGELFF.

This chain connects TRBV7-9 to TRBJ2-2. CDR3 length equals 14 residues. Germline loops: CDR1 SEHNR, CDR2 FQNEAQ (reference sequence). The CDR3: CASSHVSNTGELFF.

V gene TRBV7-6 combines with J gene TRBJ2-7. Germline V gives CDR1 SGHVS, CDR2 FNYEAQ. The CDR3 has 15 amino acids. The CDR3 here is CASSFGLAGAHEQYF.

The chain is built from TRBV12-3 or TRBV12-4 and TRBJ2-2; TCRdb calls TRBD1, which cannot be checked without DNA. The CDR3 totals 18 residues. The CDR3 is CASSPNPDERRVPGELFF.

The chain uses TRBV7-9 and TRBJ2-7; TCRdb gives TRBD1 as the D gene, but with no DNA this cannot be confirmed. Germline loops: CDR1 SEHNR, CDR2 FQNEAQ (reference sequence). The CDR3 sequence is 14 residues long. CDR3 amino acids: CASSLVGGRYEQYF.

CDR3 sequence reads: CASSQTAFNEQFF. V usage is TRBV4-1 and J usage is TRBJ2-1. CDR3 length: 13 amino acids. Germline lookup yields CDR1 MGHRA and CDR2 YSYEKL.

The chain is built from TRBV7-3 and TRBJ2-1; absent DNA, TCRdb's TRBD1 call cannot be checked. The CDR3 contains 13 residues. The germline CDR1 and CDR2 sequences are SGHTA and FQGTGA. The CDR3 reads CASSVQQGYEQFF.

The chain links TRBV27 to TRBJ2-1. This CDR3 spans 13 amino acids. Germline-derived CDR1 and CDR2 are MNHEY and SMNVEV (reference sequence). The CDR3 loop is CASSVDTYNEQFF.

The rearrangement uses TRBV29-1 and TRBJ1-1; TCRdb outputs TRBD1, but without DNA this stays unchecked. This CDR3 is 13 amino acids long. Germline V gene data show CDR1 as SQVTM and CDR2 as ANQGSEA. The CDR3 sequence: CSVESGADAEAFF.